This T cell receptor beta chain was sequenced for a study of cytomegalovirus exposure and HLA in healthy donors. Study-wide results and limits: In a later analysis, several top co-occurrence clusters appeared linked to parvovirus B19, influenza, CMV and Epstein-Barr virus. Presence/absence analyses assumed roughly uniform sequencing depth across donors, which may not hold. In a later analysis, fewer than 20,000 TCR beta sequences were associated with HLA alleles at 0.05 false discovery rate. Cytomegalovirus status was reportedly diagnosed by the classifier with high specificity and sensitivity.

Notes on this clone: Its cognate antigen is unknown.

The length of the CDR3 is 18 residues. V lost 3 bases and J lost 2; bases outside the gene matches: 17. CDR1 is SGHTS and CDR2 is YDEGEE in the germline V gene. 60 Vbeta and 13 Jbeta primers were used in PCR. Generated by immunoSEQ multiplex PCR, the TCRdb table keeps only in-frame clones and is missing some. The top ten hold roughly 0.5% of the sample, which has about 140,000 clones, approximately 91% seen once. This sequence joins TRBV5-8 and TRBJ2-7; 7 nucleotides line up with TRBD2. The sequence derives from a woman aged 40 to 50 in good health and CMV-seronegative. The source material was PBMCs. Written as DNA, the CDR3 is TGTGCCAGCAGCTGGGCTGGATTTGGCGGGGGTGGTACCTACGAGCAGTACTTC. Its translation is CASSWAGFGGGGTYEQYF.